Listed here are 3 T cell receptor beta chains from one sample, sequenced in a study of cytomegalovirus exposure and HLA in healthy donors. Vbeta (60) and Jbeta (13) primers were used in the PCR. Profiling relied on immunoSEQ multiplex PCR, and the TCRdb table lists in-frame clones only, not all of them. The table shows approximately 150,000 clones, with 84% occurring only once. Sequenced: PBMCs. Receptors were obtained from a girl aged 5 to 17 in good health and CMV-seropositive.

J is TRBJ2-1 and V is TRBV9; 8 bases line up with TRBD1. CDR1 is SGDLS and CDR2 is YYNGEE in the germline V gene. The J segment lost 3 bases and the V segment lost 4 bases, leaving 12 bases of the junction unmatched. The CDR3 has 17 residues. The CDR3 is CASSSRTGLSNYNEQFF. CDR3 in DNA: TGTGCCAGCAGCTCTCGGACAGGGCTAAGTAACTACAATGAGCAGTTCTTC.

The V and J genes are TRBV19 and TRBJ1-2; TRBD1 aligns across 8 bases. This CDR3 region has 13 residues. Germline lookup yields CDR1 LNHDA and CDR2 SQIVND (reference sequence). The junction had 8 bases not matched to a gene; V was cut back by 6 bases and J by 8 bases. The CDR3 nucleotides are TGTGCCAGTAGCCTGGACAGGGTTGACGGCTACACCTTC. This sequence encodes CASSLDRVDGYTF. Full variable domain (rest looked up from reference TRBV19 and TRBJ1-2): DGGITQSPKYLFRKEGQNVTLSCEQNLNHDAMYWYRQDPGQGLRLIYYSQIVNDFQKGDIAEGYSVSREKKESFPLTVTSAQKNPTAFYLCASSLDRVDGYTFGSGTRLTVV.

The chain has TRBV19 and TRBJ2-3; D gene ambiguous. CDR3 size: 14 residues. V lost 3 bases and J lost 0, with 7 bases in between. Germline V lookup: CDR1 LNHDA, CDR2 SQIVND (reference sequence). For the CDR3, the DNA is TGTGCCAGTAGTATTCAGGCTAGCACAGATACGCAGTATTTT. Translating it yields CASSIQASTDTQYF.